Listed below are T cell receptor beta chains from one sample, sequenced in a study of shared clonotypes between healthy human individuals. Sequenced by immunoSEQ multiplex PCR; TCRdb stores in-frame clones only, minus some. The profile covers under 1,100,000 clones, with roughly 80% appearing a single time and approximately 1.5% taken by the ten largest. The material sequenced was memory CD4+ T cells sorted from blood. Receptor source: a man between 18 and 29 years old in good health. Each CDR3 is given with its conserved first and last residue. A D gene is named only where the DNA matches it firmly. For some rows the clone size is stated as once, few or many, or as a class when expanded; others skip it.

CDR3 DNA: TGTGCCAGCAGCGTAGCTTCGGGACGGACTTTCACCGTTAATGAAAAACTGTTTTTT
CDR3 protein: CASSVASGRTFTVNEKLFF
J gene: TRBJ1-4
D gene: NA
V gene: TRBV9
clone size: once

CDR3 DNA: TGTGCCTGGAGTGTAGGCGGTCGCCCGGGCTACACCTTC
CDR3 protein: CAWSVGGRPGYTF
J gene: TRBJ1-2
D gene: NA
V gene: TRBV30
clone size: NA

CDR3 DNA: TGTGCCAGCAGTTTAGGTTCGGGGGGAAGGGAGACCCAGTACTTC
CDR3 protein: CASSLGSGGRETQYF
J gene: TRBJ2-5
D gene: TRBD2
V gene: TRBV27
clone size: NA

CDR3 DNA: TGTGCCAGTGGCACTCAAAGCTCCTACGAGCAGTACTTC
CDR3 protein: CASGTQSSYEQYF
J gene: TRBJ2-7
D gene: NA
V gene: TRBV5-4
clone size: few

CDR3 DNA: TGTGCCAGCAGGCCGGGACTAGCGGCCGGGACCCAGTACTTC
CDR3 protein: CASRPGLAAGTQYF
J gene: TRBJ2-5
D gene: TRBD2
V gene: TRBV6-1
clone size: once

CDR3 DNA: TGTGCCAGCAGCCTCCCCGGCCAGGAGAACACTGAAGCTTTCTTT
CDR3 protein: CASSLPGQENTEAFF
J gene: TRBJ1-1
D gene: NA
V gene: TRBV28
clone size: few

CDR3 DNA: TGTGCCAGCAGCTTAGGACAGGGGGCTCAGCCCCAGCATTTT
CDR3 protein: CASSLGQGAQPQHF
J gene: TRBJ1-5
D gene: TRBD1
V gene: TRBV7-2
clone size: few

CDR3 DNA: TGTGCCAGCAGGGGGGAGACCTACGAGCAGTACTTC
CDR3 protein: CASRGETYEQYF
J gene: TRBJ2-7
D gene: NA
V gene: TRBV2
clone size: NA

CDR3 DNA: TGTGCCAGCAGCGGATTCGGGACAGGTGACTACGAGCAGTACTTC
CDR3 protein: CASSGFGTGDYEQYF
J gene: TRBJ2-7
D gene: TRBD1
V gene: TRBV28
clone size: NA

CDR3 DNA: TGCAGCGTGGGTAGTAGTACTACTAGCGGCGGGGAGCTGTTTTTT
CDR3 protein: CSVGSSTTSGGELFF
J gene: TRBJ2-2
D gene: TRBD2
V gene: TRBV29-1
clone size: NA

CDR3 DNA: TGTGCCAGCAGGTGGGGGACAGCGAAGGGCTACACCTTC
CDR3 protein: CASRWGTAKGYTF
J gene: TRBJ1-2
D gene: TRBD1
V gene: TRBV28
clone size: few

CDR3 DNA: TGTGCCAGCAGCCGGGACAGCCAAGGGTCCCAGTACTTC
CDR3 protein: CASSRDSQGSQYF
J gene: TRBJ2-5
D gene: TRBD1
V gene: TRBV7-2
clone size: NA

CDR3 DNA: TGTGCCAGCAGCTTAAGGACGGGTGCCGGAAAACTGTTTTTT
CDR3 protein: CASSLRTGAGKLFF
J gene: TRBJ1-4
D gene: NA
V gene: TRBV5-6
clone size: NA

CDR3 DNA: TGCAGCGTTGTCCGGCTTCGGTACGAGCAGTACTTC
CDR3 protein: CSVVRLRYEQYF
J gene: TRBJ2-7
D gene: NA
V gene: TRBV29-1
clone size: NA

CDR3 DNA: TGTGCCAGTGGAGATGAGGGGGCGGCTTTCTTT
CDR3 protein: CASGDEGAAFF
J gene: TRBJ1-1
D gene: TRBD1
V gene: TRBV6-5
clone size: NA

CDR3 DNA: TGCGCCAGCAGCTTGTCAGGGAGCAATCAGCCCCAGCATTTT
CDR3 protein: CASSLSGSNQPQHF
J gene: TRBJ1-5
D gene: NA
V gene: TRBV5-1
clone size: NA

CDR3 DNA: TGTGCCAGCAGCCCTCCCCTAGTGAACACCGGGGAGCTGTTTTTT
CDR3 protein: CASSPPLVNTGELFF
J gene: TRBJ2-2
D gene: NA
V gene: TRBV5-6
clone size: NA

CDR3 DNA: TGCGCCAGCAGCCAACTGGGACGGAGCGTCGGGGGTGAGACCCAGTACTTC
CDR3 protein: CASSQLGRSVGGETQYF
J gene: TRBJ2-5
D gene: NA
V gene: TRBV4-1
clone size: NA

CDR3 DNA: TGTGCCAGCAGCGGGACTAGCGGGACCGGGGAGCTGTTTTTT
CDR3 protein: CASSGTSGTGELFF
J gene: TRBJ2-2
D gene: TRBD2
V gene: TRBV9
clone size: many

CDR3 DNA: TGTGCCAGTAGTCCCCCGGGCATGGCTGAAAAACTGTTTTTT
CDR3 protein: CASSPPGMAEKLFF
J gene: TRBJ1-4
D gene: NA
V gene: TRBV19
clone size: few

CDR3 DNA: TGTGCCAGCAGCTTGTCGGCGGGAGAGGGAAACACCATATATTTT
CDR3 protein: CASSLSAGEGNTIYF
J gene: TRBJ1-3
D gene: NA
V gene: TRBV5-6
clone size: NA

CDR3 DNA: TGTGCCAGCAGCGACTCGGGAAACACCATATATTTT
CDR3 protein: CASSDSGNTIYF
J gene: TRBJ1-3
D gene: NA
V gene: TRBV2
clone size: NA

CDR3 DNA: TGCGCCAGCAGCCGACTAGCGGGGGGAGGAGGGGCCGGGGAGCTGTTTTTT
CDR3 protein: CASSRLAGGGGAGELFF
J gene: TRBJ2-2
D gene: TRBD2
V gene: TRBV4-1
clone size: NA

CDR3 DNA: TGCAGCTGGCCGACTAGCGGGTTCTTCGAGCAGTACTTC
CDR3 protein: CSWPTSGFFEQYF
J gene: TRBJ2-7
D gene: TRBD2
V gene: TRBV29-1
clone size: NA

CDR3 DNA: TGTGCCATCAGTGGGGGGACAGAGCGAGCCTACGAGCAGTACTTC
CDR3 protein: CAISGGTERAYEQYF
J gene: TRBJ2-7
D gene: TRBD1
V gene: TRBV10-3
clone size: NA

CDR3 DNA: TGTGCCAGCAGTGAGACAGGTGATGAAAAACTGTTTTTT
CDR3 protein: CASSETGDEKLFF
J gene: TRBJ1-4
D gene: NA
V gene: TRBV6-5
clone size: NA

CDR3 DNA: TGTGCCATCAGTGAGTCGGGAGGGGCGATATACGAGCAGTACTTC
CDR3 protein: CAISESGGAIYEQYF
J gene: TRBJ2-7
D gene: TRBD2
V gene: TRBV10-3
clone size: few

CDR3 DNA: TGTGCCAGCAGCTTTACCTGGGAAGAGACCCAGTACTTC
CDR3 protein: CASSFTWEETQYF
J gene: TRBJ2-5
D gene: NA
V gene: TRBV11-2
clone size: NA

CDR3 DNA: TGTGCCAGCAGTTCGCTCCGGGGGCCCGGGGAGCTGTTTTTT
CDR3 protein: CASSSLRGPGELFF
J gene: TRBJ2-2
D gene: NA
V gene: TRBV6-1
clone size: few

CDR3 DNA: TGTGCCATCAGTGCCCAGGGGGCCAAAAACATTCAGTACTTC
CDR3 protein: CAISAQGAKNIQYF
J gene: TRBJ2-4
D gene: NA
V gene: TRBV10-3
clone size: NA

CDR3 DNA: TGCGCCAGCAGCCGAGATGGGATAGCGGGAGTGGAGCAGTTCTTC
CDR3 protein: CASSRDGIAGVEQFF
J gene: TRBJ2-1
D gene: TRBD2
V gene: TRBV4-3
clone size: once

CDR3 DNA: TGCGCCAGCAGCCCGGGGACTAGCGGGGGTAGCACAGATACGCAGTATTTT
CDR3 protein: CASSPGTSGGSTDTQYF
J gene: TRBJ2-3
D gene: TRBD2
V gene: TRBV5-1
clone size: NA

CDR3 DNA: TGTGCCGGGGCAGGGACTAGTCCCTACGAGCAGTACTTC
CDR3 protein: CAGAGTSPYEQYF
J gene: TRBJ2-7
D gene: TRBD2
V gene: TRBV10-3
clone size: NA

CDR3 DNA: TGCAGCGTTCTGGGCGACTACGAGCAGTACTTC
CDR3 protein: CSVLGDYEQYF
J gene: TRBJ2-7
D gene: NA
V gene: TRBV29-1
clone size: NA

CDR3 DNA: TGCGCCAGCAGCCAAGATTTCAGGGGAAACACTGAAGCTTTCTTT
CDR3 protein: CASSQDFRGNTEAFF
J gene: TRBJ1-1
D gene: NA
V gene: TRBV4-3
clone size: NA

CDR3 DNA: TGTGCCAGCAGTGAAAAGGGACTTGATAGCAATCAGCCCCAGCATTTT
CDR3 protein: CASSEKGLDSNQPQHF
J gene: TRBJ1-5
D gene: NA
V gene: TRBV6-1
clone size: NA

CDR3 DNA: TGTGCCAGCAATGGGGGAAACTATGGCTACACCTTC
CDR3 protein: CASNGGNYGYTF
J gene: TRBJ1-2
D gene: NA
V gene: TRBV2
clone size: few

CDR3 DNA: TGTGCCTGGGGTCAAACGGCTAATGAAAAACTGTTTTTT
CDR3 protein: CAWGQTANEKLFF
J gene: TRBJ1-4
D gene: NA
V gene: TRBV30
clone size: NA

CDR3 DNA: TGTGCCAGCAGCTTAGGAGGGGCGTATAACTATGGCTACACCTTC
CDR3 protein: CASSLGGAYNYGYTF
J gene: TRBJ1-2
D gene: NA
V gene: TRBV7-2
clone size: NA

CDR3 DNA: TGTGCCAGCAGATTAGAAGGGGGCTATCAGCCCCAGCATTTT
CDR3 protein: CASRLEGGYQPQHF
J gene: TRBJ1-5
D gene: TRBD1
V gene: TRBV28
clone size: many

CDR3 DNA: TGTGCCAGCAGTTTCCACGCCGGGTTGGATGAGCAGTTCTTC
CDR3 protein: CASSFHAGLDEQFF
J gene: TRBJ2-1
D gene: NA
V gene: TRBV27
clone size: few

CDR3 DNA: TGTGCCACCAGCAGAGGACAGGGTAGGGGCAATGAGCAGTTCTTC
CDR3 protein: CATSRGQGRGNEQFF
J gene: TRBJ2-1
D gene: TRBD1
V gene: TRBV15
clone size: NA

CDR3 DNA: TGTGCCAGCAGCTTAGATTTCGGGTCCAGGGGAGATACGCAGTATTTT
CDR3 protein: CASSLDFGSRGDTQYF
J gene: TRBJ2-3
D gene: NA
V gene: TRBV11-3
clone size: NA

CDR3 DNA: TGTGCCAGCAGGAACGGGGACAGGGGAACGGAGCTGTTTTTT
CDR3 protein: CASRNGDRGTELFF
J gene: TRBJ2-2
D gene: TRBD1
V gene: TRBV13
clone size: NA

CDR3 DNA: TGCAGCGTTGGGACAGGGGGAAACTCAGATACGCAGTATTTT
CDR3 protein: CSVGTGGNSDTQYF
J gene: TRBJ2-3
D gene: TRBD1
V gene: TRBV29-1
clone size: NA

CDR3 DNA: TGTGCCAGCAGCTCCGGACTGGGATCCTACGAGCAGTACTTC
CDR3 protein: CASSSGLGSYEQYF
J gene: TRBJ2-7
D gene: NA
V gene: TRBV11-2
clone size: NA

CDR3 DNA: TGCGCCAGCAGTCTTGGGACAGGGGTCAATCAGCCCCAGCATTTT
CDR3 protein: CASSLGTGVNQPQHF
J gene: TRBJ1-5
D gene: TRBD1
V gene: TRBV4-1
clone size: NA

CDR3 DNA: TGCGCCAGCAGTATCACCGCAGGCAACACTGAAGCTTTCTTT
CDR3 protein: CASSITAGNTEAFF
J gene: TRBJ1-1
D gene: NA
V gene: TRBV5-1
clone size: NA

CDR3 DNA: TGTGCCACCCGGCGAGAGGCAACAGATACGCAGTATTTT
CDR3 protein: CATRREATDTQYF
J gene: TRBJ2-3
D gene: NA
V gene: TRBV6-5
clone size: NA

CDR3 DNA: TGTGCCAGCAGTCGACTAGATCCGGCAGATACGCAGTATTTT
CDR3 protein: CASSRLDPADTQYF
J gene: TRBJ2-3
D gene: NA
V gene: TRBV14
clone size: NA

CDR3 DNA: TGTGCCAGCAGTTACTCGACGCGAGGGACTGAAGCTTTCTTT
CDR3 protein: CASSYSTRGTEAFF
J gene: TRBJ1-1
D gene: NA
V gene: TRBV6-6
clone size: NA

CDR3 DNA: TGCGCCAGCAGTGAGTCGGTGGGGGCAGGGCAGTACTTC
CDR3 protein: CASSESVGAGQYF
J gene: TRBJ2-7
D gene: NA
V gene: TRBV10-2
clone size: NA

CDR3 DNA: TGTGCCACCAGCAGGGACACTCAGGGTTCTTACGGCTACACCTTC
CDR3 protein: CATSRDTQGSYGYTF
J gene: TRBJ1-2
D gene: NA
V gene: TRBV15
clone size: NA

CDR3 DNA: TGTGCCAGCAGGAGACTAGCGGGATTCACAGATACGCAGTATTTT
CDR3 protein: CASRRLAGFTDTQYF
J gene: TRBJ2-3
D gene: TRBD2
V gene: TRBV7-9
clone size: NA

CDR3 DNA: TGTGCCAGCAGCGTAGATGCGGGCAGTCACGAGCAGTACTTC
CDR3 protein: CASSVDAGSHEQYF
J gene: TRBJ2-7
D gene: NA
V gene: TRBV9
clone size: few